One sample yielded the 28 T cell receptor beta chains listed below, sequenced in a study of blood T cell repertoires in COVID-19. This table comes from immunoSEQ multiplex PCR, and its TCRdb copy is limited to in-frame clones, with some not included. Of about 86,000 clones in the sample, approximately 83% were seen once. Specimen: peripheral blood. These receptors originate from a woman at least 80 years old with active or convalescent COVID-19.

This clone was observed a handful of times. The rearrangement joins TRBV2 to TRBJ2-7; D is possibly TRBD2 (6 bases). Between the trimmed V and J ends, which lost 7 bases and 4 bases, there was a span of 20 bases. In germline, CDR1 is SNHLY, CDR2 FYNNEI. CDR3 length: 15 amino acids. This CDR3 reads CASTKGYGGRYEQYF. In DNA, the CDR3 is TGTGCCAGCACCAAGGGGTACGGGGGTAGGTACGAGCAGTACTTC.

The rearrangement uses TRBV5-6 and TRBJ2-3; TRBD1 aligns across 8 bases. With 4 bases clipped from V and 3 bases from J, the junction kept 4 bases outside the gene matches. Per germline, CDR1 SGHDT and CDR2 YYEEEE. This CDR3 spans 14 amino acids. The CDR3 sequence is CASSPDRGTDTQYF. CDR3 DNA sequence: TGTGCCAGCAGCCCCGACAGGGGAACAGATACGCAGTATTTT.

This clone was counted a few times. The chain joins TRBV7-3 to TRBJ1-1; D remains ambiguous. Germline CDR1 is SGHTA and CDR2 is FQGTGA. This CDR3 has 15 residues. V was shortened by 2 bases and J by 5 bases, with 15 bases between the two germline ends. CDR3 protein: CASSLLGLGRTEAFF. In DNA form, the CDR3 reads TGTGCCAGCAGCTTATTGGGCCTCGGGAGGACTGAAGCTTTCTTT.

The chain links TRBV18 to TRBJ1-4; D unclear. The CDR3 sequence is 14 residues long. Trimming stripped 4 bases from V and 5 bases from J, with 11 bases between. Germline values: CDR1 KGHSH, CDR2 LQKENI. The CDR3 nucleotides are TGTGCCAGCTCACAAGGATCAGGAAATGAAAAACTGTTTTTT. Protein: CASSQGSGNEKLFF.

There are a few counts of this clone. The V call is TRBV11-3, the J call TRBJ2-5, with 9 bases identical to TRBD1. The CDR3 is 17 residues long. Trimming removed 4 bases from V and 4 bases from J; junction bases left unmatched: 13. Germline CDR1 and CDR2: SGHNT and YENEEA. CDR3 residues: CASSSTLPTGGGETQYF. CDR3 DNA: TGTGCCAGCAGCTCCACCCTCCCCACAGGGGGCGGAGAGACCCAGTACTTC.

This clone came up a few times. The rearrangement links TRBV6-1 to TRBJ2-5; D might be TRBD1 (6 bases). Trimming left V 2 bases short and J 9 bases short, with 13 bases between. Germline V lookup: CDR1 MNHNS, CDR2 SASEGT. The CDR3 totals 13 residues. The CDR3 sequence: CASSEWTVRAQYF. In DNA form, the CDR3 reads TGTGCCAGCAGTGAATGGACAGTCAGGGCCCAGTACTTC.

The genes are TRBV7-3 and TRBJ2-2, with 7 nucleotides matching TRBD1. V shed 5 bases and J 4 bases; nucleotides not matched to a gene: 16. The CDR3 covers 18 residues. Germline CDR1 reads SGHTA; CDR2 reads FQGTGA. The CDR3 DNA follows: TGTGCCAGCAGCCCCCGAGGGGGCCCCATTAGTGGCACCGGGGAGCTGTTTTTT. Its translation is CASSPRGGPISGTGELFF.

V gene TRBV4-1 combines with J gene TRBJ2-3; D unclear. CDR3 length: 14 residues. From germline, CDR1 is MGHRA and CDR2 YSYEKL. The ends were cut back, 1 base at V and 3 bases at J, with 8 bases in the middle. CDR3 loop: CASSQAPRTDTQYF. The DNA for the CDR3 is TGCGCCAGCAGCCAAGCCCCTAGGACAGATACGCAGTATTTT.

The chain combines TRBV11-2 with TRBJ2-1, with D perhaps TRBD2 (5 bases). V lost 5 bases, J lost 5 bases, and 13 bases lay in between. This CDR3 is built from 14 residues. Looked up from germline, CDR1 is SGHAT and CDR2 is FQNNGV. The CDR3 reads CASSQSSGNNEQFF. The CDR3 DNA follows: TGTGCCAGCAGCCAAAGTTCGGGGAACAATGAGCAGTTCTTC.

This sequence joins TRBV9 and TRBJ1-2; TRBD1 might be the D (6 bases). Germline V lookup: CDR1 SGDLS, CDR2 YYNGEE. V shed 2 bases and J shed 8 bases, with 16 bases lying between them. This CDR3 is 14 amino acids long. The CDR3 is CASSVGTQGRGYTF. The CDR3 DNA sequence: TGTGCCAGCAGCGTGGGAACACAGGGCCGGGGCTACACCTTC. Drawing the rest from reference TRBV9 and TRBJ1-2, the complete variable domain is DSGVTQTPKHLITATGQRVTLRCSPRSGDLSVYWYQQSLDQGLQFLIQYYNGEERAKGNILERFSAQQFPDLHSELNLSSLELGDSALYFCASSVGTQGRGYTFGSGTRLTVV.

V is TRBV6-5 and J is TRBJ1-6, with 7 bases lining up with TRBD1. V lost 2 bases and J lost 10; bases outside the gene matches: 8. CDR1 and CDR2 from the germline V gene are MNHEY and SVGAGI. The CDR3 is 15 residues long. The DNA of the CDR3 is TGTGCCAGCAGTTACCAAACAGGGGCTGGGTCACCCCTCCACTTT. It encodes CASSYQTGAGSPLHF.

Only one count was recorded for this clone. The chain employs TRBV4-3 and TRBJ1-4, with 7 nucleotides matching TRBD1. CDR3 length: 14 residues. Germline trimming cut 4 bases from V and 5 bases from J; bases unmatched to any gene: 4. Germline V gene data show CDR1 as LGHNA and CDR2 as YSLEER. CDR3 coding DNA: TGCGCCAGCAGCCCCGGACAGGCAAATGAAAAACTGTTTTTT. Translating gives CASSPGQANEKLFF.

The chain links TRBV6-5 to TRBJ2-7, with 8 bases matching TRBD1. The CDR3 sequence is 14 residues long. V lost 6 bases, J lost 3 bases, and 7 bases stayed unmatched. Germline assignment: CDR1 MNHEY and CDR2 SVGAGI. The CDR3 sequence: CASSAGQGGYEQYF. Here the CDR3 DNA reads TGTGCCAGCAGCGCCGGACAGGGCGGCTACGAGCAGTACTTC.

The chain uses TRBV11-2 and TRBJ1-6; weak D call: TRBD1 (5 bases). V gave up 5 bases and J gave up 8 bases, with 13 bases separating them. The V gene's germline CDR1 is SGHAT and CDR2 FQNNGV. The CDR3 length is 14 residues. The CDR3 is CASSRAGGDSPLHF. Written as DNA, the CDR3 is TGTGCCAGCAGCAGGGCTGGGGGGGATTCACCCCTCCACTTT.

The chain uses TRBV7-6 and TRBJ2-7, with 9 bases matching TRBD2. The CDR3 sequence is 13 residues long. The germline CDR1 and CDR2 sequences are SGHVS and FNYEAQ. With 9 bases clipped from V and 6 bases from J, the junction kept 9 bases outside the gene matches. The CDR3 bases are TGTGCCAGTTCAGGCGGGGGGGTTCGCGAGCAGTACTTC. Translation: CASSGGGVREQYF.

The rearrangement joins TRBV5-5 to TRBJ1-4; no definite D call. The ends were cut back, 4 bases at V and 1 base at J, with 14 bases in the middle. This CDR3 region has 16 residues. Germline CDR1 reads SGHKS; CDR2 reads YYEKEE (reference sequence). Here the CDR3 reads CASSTLRRGTNEKLFF. DNA for the CDR3: TGTGCCAGCAGCACACTCAGACGGGGAACTAATGAAAAACTGTTTTTT.

This chain joins TRBV7-3 and TRBJ2-1; 10 bases are a match to TRBD2. The CDR3 runs 19 residues. Germline CDR1 and CDR2: SGHTA and FQGTGA. V shed 4 bases and J 7 bases; nucleotides not matched to a gene: 19. The CDR3 reads CASSSPAPAGGPTKNEQFF. The CDR3 DNA reads as TGTGCCAGCAGCTCTCCCGCCCCAGCGGGAGGGCCGACGAAGAATGAGCAGTTCTTC.

In its sample, this clone was seen once. The chain is built from TRBV12-5 and TRBJ2-5; TRBD1 matches at 7 bases. Germline lookup yields CDR1 LGHNT and CDR2 FRNRAP. Germline trimming cut 6 bases from V and 3 bases from J; bases unmatched to any gene: 4. The CDR3 contains 13 residues. Written as DNA, the CDR3 is TGTGCTAGTGGCTCCGGACAGGAAGAGACCCAGTACTTC. It translates to CASGSGQEETQYF. The entire variable domain, with the rest obtained from reference TRBV12-5 and TRBJ2-5, is as follows: DARVTQTPRHKVTEMGQEVTMRCQPILGHNTVFWYRQTMMQGLELLAYFRNRAPLDDSGMPKDRFSAEMPDATLATLKIQPSEPRDSAVYFCASGSGQEETQYFGPGTRLLVL.

This clone came up a few times. The chain couples TRBV6-1 to TRBJ1-1, with 7 bases aligning to TRBD1. The CDR3 is made up of 14 amino acids. V lost 3 bases, J lost 3 bases, and 4 bases stayed unmatched. Germline V CDR1 and CDR2: MNHNS, SASEGT. The chain's CDR3 is CASSESQGYTEAFF. The CDR3 DNA reads TGTGCCAGCAGTGAGTCACAGGGGTACACTGAAGCTTTCTTT.

This chain joins TRBV4-3 and TRBJ2-3; 7 bases agree with TRBD2. The CDR3 covers 18 residues. The V segment lost 0 bases and the J segment 1 base; nucleotides outside the gene matches: 10. Germline CDR1 reads LGHNA; CDR2 reads YSLEER. DNA of the CDR3: TGCGCCAGCAGCCAAGATTGGCTAGCGGAGGATCGCACAGATACGCAGTATTTT. Translating it yields CASSQDWLAEDRTDTQYF.

The chain combines TRBV9 with TRBJ2-1; D may be TRBD2 (6 bases). This CDR3 contains 14 residues. V was shortened by 2 bases and J by 2 bases, with 8 bases between the two germline ends. The germline V gene has CDR1 SGDLS and CDR2 YYNGEE. In DNA, the CDR3 is TGTGCCAGCAGCGTCGGGGGTACCTACAATGAGCAGTTCTTC. Translating gives CASSVGGTYNEQFF.

This clone was observed a few times. V usage is TRBV5-1 and J usage is TRBJ2-1; TRBD2 matches at 14 bases. The V and J ends lost 2 bases and 7 bases, in that order; junction bases with no gene match: 8. This CDR3 region has 17 residues. Germline V gene lookup returns CDR1 SGHRS and CDR2 YFSETQ. The CDR3, as DNA: TGCGCCAGCAGCTTATACGGACTAGCGGGAGGAGGTAATGAGCAGTTCTTC. Translating gives CASSLYGLAGGGNEQFF. Looking up the rest from reference TRBV5-1 and TRBJ2-1 gives the full variable domain: KAGVTQTPRYLIKTRGQQVTLSCSPISGHRSVSWYQQTPGQGLQFLFEYFSETQRNKGNFPGRFSGRQFSNSRSEMNVSTLELGDSALYLCASSLYGLAGGGNEQFFGPGTRLTVL.

The chain has TRBV20-1 and TRBJ1-4, with D tentatively TRBD1 (5 bases). CDR3 length equals 15 residues. The V gene lost 3 bases and the J gene lost 7 bases, with 18 bases spanning the gap. The germline gives CDR1 DFQATT, CDR2 SNEGSKA (reference sequence). The CDR3 coding sequence is TGCAGTGCTAGTATCGACGGGGGGGGTGGTGAAAAACTGTTTTTT. Translated, it gives CSASIDGGGGEKLFF.

The chain has TRBV19 and TRBJ2-7; D might be TRBD2 (5 bases). The length of the CDR3 is 12 residues. Germline CDR1 is LNHDA and CDR2 is SQIVND (reference sequence). Trimming stripped 5 bases from V and 7 bases from J, with 12 bases between. This CDR3 is CASSPGLGEQYF. DNA for the CDR3: TGTGCCAGTAGTCCCGGACTGGGGGAGCAGTACTTC.

Comment on this clone: At one of its ends the junction is not consistent with the germline gene, which may arise from a read error. The V call is TRBV18, the J call TRBJ2-2; 7 positions agree with TRBD1. This CDR3 region has 15 residues. The germline gives CDR1 KGHSH, CDR2 LQKENI. CDR3 in DNA: TGTGCCAGCTCACCTCCGACAGGGAACGCCGGGGAGCTGTTTTTT. Amino acids: CASSPPTGNAGELFF.

This chain joins TRBV5-1 and TRBJ2-5, with unresolved D. Germline lookup yields CDR1 SGHRS and CDR2 YFSETQ. The CDR3 length is 12 residues. V was pared by 1 base and J by 5 bases, with 6 bases between. The DNA of the CDR3 is TGCGCCAGCAGCTTGTTGAGGGAGACCCAGTACTTC. Its protein is CASSLLRETQYF.

The rearrangement uses TRBV5-1 and TRBJ2-7, with D perhaps matching TRBD2 (5 bases). The V end lost 2 bases, the J end lost 2 bases, and 11 bases lay between the germline ends. CDR3 length: 14 amino acids. Germline lookup yields CDR1 SGHRS and CDR2 YFSETQ. The CDR3 is CASSLTSSAYEQYF. The CDR3 bases are TGCGCCAGCAGCTTAACTAGTAGCGCCTACGAGCAGTACTTC.

The chain has TRBV3-1 (or the pseudogene TRBV3-2) and TRBJ1-2; maybe TRBD1 (6 bases). Germline CDR1 reads LGHDT; CDR2 reads YNNKEL (reference sequence). There are 16 residues in the CDR3. Deletions cut 7 bases from V and 4 bases from J, with 22 bases between. CDR3 nucleotide sequence: TGTGCCAGCACCCTCGGCCTGGGGGCATTAGGCTATGGCTACACCTTC. Its protein is CASTLGLGALGYGYTF.